This record concerns one T cell receptor beta chain sequence. Its target is unknown. For naive CD8 T cells, sorting used the CD8+CD4-CCR7+CD45RA+ phenotype. Germline trimming cut 4 bases from V and 5 bases from J; bases unmatched to any gene: 5. Germline loops: CDR1 SGHNT, CDR2 YENEEA. This CDR3 is 14 amino acids long. This record belongs to a study of molecular identifiers for immune sequencing clone quantification. Study-level results: Effector cells kept over 98% of their molecules in clones above 20 RNA copies, while naive cells kept under 1% there. Investigators reportedly could detect spiked Jurkat TCR RNA from one cell among over 900,000 naive cells.

TCRdb processed the PCR reads anew with MiXCR; each CDR3 protein has one entry. In the table there are a few hundred thousand distinct CDR3 sequences, about 25% of which are singletons. Sequencing was done on a sample of naive CD8+ T cells from blood, with Jurkat cell RNA spiked in. Indicated subset: FACS-sorted CD8+CD4-CCR7+CD45RA+ naive T cells. This sequence originates from a human donor in good health. Some libraries in this study had Jurkat cell RNA spiked in. This chain uses TRBV11-3 with TRBJ2-1; 7 nucleotides line up with TRBD1. DNA for the CDR3: TGTGCCAGCAGCTCTGTCGGGACAGACAATGAGCAGTTCTTC. Its protein is CASSSVGTDNEQFF.